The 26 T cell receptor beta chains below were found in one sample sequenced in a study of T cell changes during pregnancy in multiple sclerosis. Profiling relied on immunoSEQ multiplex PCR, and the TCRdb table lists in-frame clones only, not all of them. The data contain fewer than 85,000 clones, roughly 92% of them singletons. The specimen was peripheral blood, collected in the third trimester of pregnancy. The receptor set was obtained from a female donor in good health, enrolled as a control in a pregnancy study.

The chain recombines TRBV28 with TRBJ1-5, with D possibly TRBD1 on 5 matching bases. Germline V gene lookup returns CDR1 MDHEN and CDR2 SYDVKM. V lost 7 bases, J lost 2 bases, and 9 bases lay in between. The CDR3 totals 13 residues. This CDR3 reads CASNQGRNQPQHF. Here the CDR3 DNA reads TGTGCCAGCAATCAGGGTCGCAATCAGCCCCAGCATTTT.

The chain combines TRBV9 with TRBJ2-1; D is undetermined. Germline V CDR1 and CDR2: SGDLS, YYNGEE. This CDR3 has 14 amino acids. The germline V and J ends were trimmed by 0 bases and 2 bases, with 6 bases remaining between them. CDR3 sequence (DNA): TGTGCCAGCAGCGTAGATAGCCCCTACAATGAGCAGTTCTTC. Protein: CASSVDSPYNEQFF.

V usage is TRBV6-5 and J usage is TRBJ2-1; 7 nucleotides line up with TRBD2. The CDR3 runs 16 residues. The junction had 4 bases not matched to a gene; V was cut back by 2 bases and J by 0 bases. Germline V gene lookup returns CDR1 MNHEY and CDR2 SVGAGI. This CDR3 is CASSYPGGSSYNEQFF. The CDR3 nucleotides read TGTGCCAGCAGTTACCCCGGCGGGAGCTCCTACAATGAGCAGTTCTTC.

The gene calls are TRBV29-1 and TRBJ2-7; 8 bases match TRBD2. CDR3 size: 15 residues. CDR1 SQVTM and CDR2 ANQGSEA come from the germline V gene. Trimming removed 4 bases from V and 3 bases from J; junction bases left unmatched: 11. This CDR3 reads CSVGVGGAGRYEQYF. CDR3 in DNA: TGCAGCGTTGGGGTCGGGGGGGCGGGTCGCTACGAGCAGTACTTC.

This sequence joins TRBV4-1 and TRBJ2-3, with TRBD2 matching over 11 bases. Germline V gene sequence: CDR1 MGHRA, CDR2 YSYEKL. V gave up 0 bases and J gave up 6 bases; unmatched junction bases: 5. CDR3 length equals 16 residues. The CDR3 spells CASSQETSGSWDTQYF. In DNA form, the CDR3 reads TGCGCCAGCAGCCAAGAAACTAGCGGGAGTTGGGATACGCAGTATTTT.

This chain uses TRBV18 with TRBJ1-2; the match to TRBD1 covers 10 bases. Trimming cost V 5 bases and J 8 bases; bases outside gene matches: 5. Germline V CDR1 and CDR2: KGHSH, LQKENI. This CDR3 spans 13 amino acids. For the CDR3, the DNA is TGTGCCAGCTCAAAAGACAGGGGGCTCGGCTACACCTTC. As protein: CASSKDRGLGYTF.

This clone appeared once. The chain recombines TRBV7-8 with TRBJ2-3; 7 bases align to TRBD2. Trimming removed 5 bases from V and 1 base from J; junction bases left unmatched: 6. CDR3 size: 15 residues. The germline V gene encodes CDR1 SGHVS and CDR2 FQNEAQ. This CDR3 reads CASSLPGGGTDTQYF. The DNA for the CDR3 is TGTGCCAGCAGCCTCCCGGGGGGAGGCACAGATACGCAGTATTTT.

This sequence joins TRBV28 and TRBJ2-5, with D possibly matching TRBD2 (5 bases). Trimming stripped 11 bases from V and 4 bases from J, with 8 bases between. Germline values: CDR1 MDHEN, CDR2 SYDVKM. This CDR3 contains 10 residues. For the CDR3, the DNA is TGTGCCGCAGCGGCAGAGACCCAGTACTTC. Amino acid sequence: CAAAAETQYF.

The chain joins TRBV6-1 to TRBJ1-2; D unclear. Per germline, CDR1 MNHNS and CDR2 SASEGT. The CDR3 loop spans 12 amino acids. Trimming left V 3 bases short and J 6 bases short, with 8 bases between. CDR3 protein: CASSDTRHGYTF. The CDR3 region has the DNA TGTGCCAGCAGTGACACTAGACATGGCTACACCTTC.

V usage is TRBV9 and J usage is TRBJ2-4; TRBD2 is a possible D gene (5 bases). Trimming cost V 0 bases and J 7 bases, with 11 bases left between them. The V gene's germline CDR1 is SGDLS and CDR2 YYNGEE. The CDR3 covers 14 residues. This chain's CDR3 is CASSVGEQGNIQYF. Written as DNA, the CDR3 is TGTGCCAGCAGCGTAGGGGAGCAAGGTAACATTCAGTACTTC. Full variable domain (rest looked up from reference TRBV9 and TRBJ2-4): DSGVTQTPKHLITATGQRVTLRCSPRSGDLSVYWYQQSLDQGLQFLIQYYNGEERAKGNILERFSAQQFPDLHSELNLSSLELGDSALYFCASSVGEQGNIQYFGAGTRLSVL.

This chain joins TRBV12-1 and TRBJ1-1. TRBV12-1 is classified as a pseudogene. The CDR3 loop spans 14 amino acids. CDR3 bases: TGTGCCAGCAGCTTTGTTCGCTCTGGAGTAGAAGCTTTCTTT. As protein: CASSFVRSGVEAFF.

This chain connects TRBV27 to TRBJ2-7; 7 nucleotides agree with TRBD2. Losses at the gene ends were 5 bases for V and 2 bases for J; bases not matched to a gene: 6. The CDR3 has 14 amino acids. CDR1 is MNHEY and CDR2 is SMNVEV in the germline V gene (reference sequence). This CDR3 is CASSPTSTTYEQYF. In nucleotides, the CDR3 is TGTGCCAGCAGTCCGACTAGCACAACCTACGAGCAGTACTTC.

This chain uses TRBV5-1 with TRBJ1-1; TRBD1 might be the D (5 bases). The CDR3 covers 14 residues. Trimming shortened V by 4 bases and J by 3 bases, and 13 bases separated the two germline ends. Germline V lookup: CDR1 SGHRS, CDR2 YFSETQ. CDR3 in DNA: TGCGCCAGCAGCCCGGACATACTCTACACTGAAGCTTTCTTT. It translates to CASSPDILYTEAFF.

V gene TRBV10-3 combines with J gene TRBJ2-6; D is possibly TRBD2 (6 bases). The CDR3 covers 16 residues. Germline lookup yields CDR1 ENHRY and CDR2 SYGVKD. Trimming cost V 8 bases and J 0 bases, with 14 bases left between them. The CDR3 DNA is TGTGCCATCGGCGGCGGGGACTCCTCTGGGGCCAACGTCCTGACTTTC. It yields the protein CAIGGGDSSGANVLTF.

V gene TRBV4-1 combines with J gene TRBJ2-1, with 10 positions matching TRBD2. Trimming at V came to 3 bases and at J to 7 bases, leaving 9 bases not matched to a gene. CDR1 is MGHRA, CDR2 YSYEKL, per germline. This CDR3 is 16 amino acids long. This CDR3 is CASSQGLARGGNEQFF. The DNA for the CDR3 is TGCGCCAGCAGCCAGGGACTAGCGCGGGGAGGGAATGAGCAGTTCTTC.

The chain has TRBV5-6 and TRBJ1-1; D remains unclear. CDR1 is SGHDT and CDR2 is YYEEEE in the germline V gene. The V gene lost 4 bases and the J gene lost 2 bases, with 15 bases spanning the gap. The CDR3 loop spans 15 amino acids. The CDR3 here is CASSLSLTLNTEAFF. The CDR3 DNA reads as TGTGCCAGCAGCCTGTCCCTAACCCTCAACACTGAAGCTTTCTTT.

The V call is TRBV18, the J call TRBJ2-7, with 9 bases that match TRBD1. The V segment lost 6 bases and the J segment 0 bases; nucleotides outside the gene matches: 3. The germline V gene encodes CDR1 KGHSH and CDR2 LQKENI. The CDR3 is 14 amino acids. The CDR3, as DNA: TGTGCCAGCTCGGGGGGACAGGGCTCCTACGAGCAGTACTTC. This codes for CASSGGQGSYEQYF.

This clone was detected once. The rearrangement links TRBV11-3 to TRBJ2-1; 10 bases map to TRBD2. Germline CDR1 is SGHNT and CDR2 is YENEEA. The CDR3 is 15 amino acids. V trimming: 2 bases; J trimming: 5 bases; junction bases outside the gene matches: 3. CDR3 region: CASSLRTSGDNEQFF. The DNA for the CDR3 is TGTGCCAGCAGCTTACGGACTAGCGGAGACAATGAGCAGTTCTTC.

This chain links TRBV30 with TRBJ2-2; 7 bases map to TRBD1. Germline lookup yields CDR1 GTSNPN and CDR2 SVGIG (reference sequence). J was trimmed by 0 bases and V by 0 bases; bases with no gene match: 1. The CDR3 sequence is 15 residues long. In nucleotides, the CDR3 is TGTGCCTGGAGTGTAACAGGGGCGAACACCGGGGAGCTGTTTTTT. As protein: CAWSVTGANTGELFF.

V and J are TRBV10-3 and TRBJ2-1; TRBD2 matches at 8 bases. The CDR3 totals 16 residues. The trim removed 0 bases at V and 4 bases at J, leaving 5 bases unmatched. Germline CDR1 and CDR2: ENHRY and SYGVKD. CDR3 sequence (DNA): TGTGCCATCAGTGAGTCTGGGGCGGGGGGATACAATGAGCAGTTCTTC. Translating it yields CAISESGAGGYNEQFF.

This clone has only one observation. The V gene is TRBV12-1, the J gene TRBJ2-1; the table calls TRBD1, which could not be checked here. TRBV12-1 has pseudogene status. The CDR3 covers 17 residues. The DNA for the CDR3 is TGTGCCAGCAGCTTTGCGTCCGAAGGACAGGGGGCCGATGAGCAGTTCTTC. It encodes CASSFASEGQGADEQFF.

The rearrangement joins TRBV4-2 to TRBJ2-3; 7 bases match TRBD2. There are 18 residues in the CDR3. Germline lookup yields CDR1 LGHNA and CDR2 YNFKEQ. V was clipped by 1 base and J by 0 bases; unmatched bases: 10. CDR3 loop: CASSQVPKLALSTDTQYF. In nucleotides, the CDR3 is TGTGCCAGCAGCCAAGTCCCAAAACTAGCGCTCAGCACAGATACGCAGTATTTT.

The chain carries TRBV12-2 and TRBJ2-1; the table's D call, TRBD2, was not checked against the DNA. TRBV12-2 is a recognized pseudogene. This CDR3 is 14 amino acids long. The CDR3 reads CASRSGTSVDEQFF. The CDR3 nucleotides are TGTGCAAGTCGATCAGGGACTAGCGTCGATGAGCAGTTCTTC.

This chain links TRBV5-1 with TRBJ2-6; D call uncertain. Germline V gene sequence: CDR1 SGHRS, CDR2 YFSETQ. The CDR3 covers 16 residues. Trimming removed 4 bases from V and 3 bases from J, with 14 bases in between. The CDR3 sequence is CASSAQKSYGANVLTF. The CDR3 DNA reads TGCGCCAGCAGCGCGCAAAAATCATATGGGGCCAACGTCCTGACTTTC.

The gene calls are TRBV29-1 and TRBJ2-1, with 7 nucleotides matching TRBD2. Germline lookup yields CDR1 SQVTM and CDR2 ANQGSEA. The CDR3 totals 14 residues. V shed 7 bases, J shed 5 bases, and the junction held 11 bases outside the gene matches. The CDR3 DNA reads TGCAGCGCCTCTAGCGGCCAGGAGAACAATGAGCAGTTCTTC. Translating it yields CSASSGQENNEQFF.

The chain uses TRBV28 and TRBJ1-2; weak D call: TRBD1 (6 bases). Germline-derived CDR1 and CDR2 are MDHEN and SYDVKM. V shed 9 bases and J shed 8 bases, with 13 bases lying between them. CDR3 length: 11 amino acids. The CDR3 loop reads CASSGGGGYTF. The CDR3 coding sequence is TGTGCCAGTTCTGGGGGGGGCGGCTACACCTTC.